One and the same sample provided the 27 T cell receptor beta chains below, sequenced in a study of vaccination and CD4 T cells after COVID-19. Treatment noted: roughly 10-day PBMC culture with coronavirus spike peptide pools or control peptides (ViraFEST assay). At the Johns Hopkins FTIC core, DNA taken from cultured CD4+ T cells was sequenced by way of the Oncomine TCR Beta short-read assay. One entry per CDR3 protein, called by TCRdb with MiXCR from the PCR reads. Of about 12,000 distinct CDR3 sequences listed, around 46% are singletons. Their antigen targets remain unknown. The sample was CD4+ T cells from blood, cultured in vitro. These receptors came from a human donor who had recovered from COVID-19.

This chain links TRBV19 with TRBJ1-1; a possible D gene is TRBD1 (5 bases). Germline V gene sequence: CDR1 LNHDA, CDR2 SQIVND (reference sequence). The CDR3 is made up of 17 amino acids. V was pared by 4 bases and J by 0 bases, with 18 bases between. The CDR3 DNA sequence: TGTGCCAGTAGTAGCGGGACCTTTCGCCGGATGAACACTGAAGCTTTCTTT. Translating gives CASSSGTFRRMNTEAFF.

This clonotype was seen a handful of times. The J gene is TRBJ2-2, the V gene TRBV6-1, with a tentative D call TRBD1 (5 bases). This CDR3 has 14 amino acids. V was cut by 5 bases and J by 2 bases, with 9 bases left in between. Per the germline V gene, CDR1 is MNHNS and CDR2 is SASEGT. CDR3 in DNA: TGTGCCAGCAGTCTCCGGACAAACACCGGGGAGCTGTTTTTT. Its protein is CASSLRTNTGELFF.

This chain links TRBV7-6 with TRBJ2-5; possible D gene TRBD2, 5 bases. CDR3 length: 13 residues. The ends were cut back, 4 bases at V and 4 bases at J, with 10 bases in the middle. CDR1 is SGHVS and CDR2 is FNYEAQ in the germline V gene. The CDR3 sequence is CASSSGRGETQYF. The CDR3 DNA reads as TGTGCCAGCAGCTCAGGACGGGGAGAGACCCAGTACTTC.

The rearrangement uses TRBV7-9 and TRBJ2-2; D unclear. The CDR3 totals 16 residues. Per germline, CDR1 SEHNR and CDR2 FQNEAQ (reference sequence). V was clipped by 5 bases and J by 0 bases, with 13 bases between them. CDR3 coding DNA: TGTGCCAGCAGCCATCAACTAAGGCCGAACACCGGGGAGCTGTTTTTT. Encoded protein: CASSHQLRPNTGELFF.

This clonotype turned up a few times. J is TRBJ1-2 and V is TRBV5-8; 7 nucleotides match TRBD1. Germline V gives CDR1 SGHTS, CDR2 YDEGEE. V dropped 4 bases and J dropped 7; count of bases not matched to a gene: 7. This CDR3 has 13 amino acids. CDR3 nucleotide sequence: TGTGCCAGCAGCGACCGGGACAGTAGTGGCTACACCTTC. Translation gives CASSDRDSSGYTF.

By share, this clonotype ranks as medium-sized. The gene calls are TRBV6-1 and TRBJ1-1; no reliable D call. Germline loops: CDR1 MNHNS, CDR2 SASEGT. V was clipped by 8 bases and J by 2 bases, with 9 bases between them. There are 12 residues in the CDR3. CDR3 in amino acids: CASWEGNTEAFF. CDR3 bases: TGTGCCAGCTGGGAGGGAAACACTGAAGCTTTCTTT.

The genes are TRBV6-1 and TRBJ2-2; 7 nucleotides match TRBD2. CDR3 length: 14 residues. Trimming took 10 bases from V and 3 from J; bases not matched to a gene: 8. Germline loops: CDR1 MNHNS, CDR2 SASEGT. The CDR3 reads CATQASGYTGELFF. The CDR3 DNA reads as TGTGCCACCCAAGCTAGCGGCTACACCGGGGAGCTGTTTTTT.

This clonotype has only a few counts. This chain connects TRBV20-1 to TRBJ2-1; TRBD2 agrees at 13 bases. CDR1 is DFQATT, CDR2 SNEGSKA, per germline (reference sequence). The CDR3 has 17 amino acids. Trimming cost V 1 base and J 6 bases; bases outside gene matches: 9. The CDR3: CSARGGTSGIILNEQFF. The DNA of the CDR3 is TGCAGTGCTAGAGGAGGGACTAGCGGGATTATTCTCAATGAGCAGTTCTTC.

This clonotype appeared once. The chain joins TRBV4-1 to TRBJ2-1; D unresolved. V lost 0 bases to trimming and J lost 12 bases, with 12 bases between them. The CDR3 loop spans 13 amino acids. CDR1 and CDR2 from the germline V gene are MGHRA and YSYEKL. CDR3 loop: CASSQELGFGQFF. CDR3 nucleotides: TGCGCCAGCAGCCAAGAGTTAGGTTTTGGGCAGTTCTTC.

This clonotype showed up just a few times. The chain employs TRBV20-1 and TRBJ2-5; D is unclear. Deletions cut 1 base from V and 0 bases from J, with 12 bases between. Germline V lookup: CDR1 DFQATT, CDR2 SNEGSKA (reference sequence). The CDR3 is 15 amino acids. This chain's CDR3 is CSARGGGGYQETQYF. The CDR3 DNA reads TGCAGTGCTAGAGGTGGCGGTGGGTACCAAGAGACCCAGTACTTC.

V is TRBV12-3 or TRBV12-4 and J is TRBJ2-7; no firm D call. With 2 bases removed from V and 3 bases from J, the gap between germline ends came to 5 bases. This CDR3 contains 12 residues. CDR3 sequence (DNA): TGTGCCAGCAGTTTAAACGGCTACGAGCAGTACTTC. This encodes CASSLNGYEQYF.

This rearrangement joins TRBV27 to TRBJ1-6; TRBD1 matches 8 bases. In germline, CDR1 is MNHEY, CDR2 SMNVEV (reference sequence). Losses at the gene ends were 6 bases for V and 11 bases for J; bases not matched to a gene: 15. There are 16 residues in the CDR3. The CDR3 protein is CASRATGAAFGTPLHF. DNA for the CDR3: TGTGCCAGCAGAGCGACAGGGGCAGCTTTTGGGACACCCCTCCACTTT.

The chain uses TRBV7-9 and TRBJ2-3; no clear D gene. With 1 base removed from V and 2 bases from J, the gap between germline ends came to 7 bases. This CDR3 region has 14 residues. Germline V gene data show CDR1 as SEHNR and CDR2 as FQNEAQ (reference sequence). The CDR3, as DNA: TGTGCCAGCAGCTTAGTACTGACCACAGATACGCAGTATTTT. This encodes CASSLVLTTDTQYF.

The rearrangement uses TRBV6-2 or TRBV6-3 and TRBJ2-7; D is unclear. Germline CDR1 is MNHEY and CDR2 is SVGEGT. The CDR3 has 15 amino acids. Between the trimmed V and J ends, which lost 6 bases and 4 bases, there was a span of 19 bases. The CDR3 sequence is CASRPYSDRTYEQYF. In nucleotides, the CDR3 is TGTGCCAGCAGACCGTACAGTGATCGGACGTACGAGCAGTACTTC.

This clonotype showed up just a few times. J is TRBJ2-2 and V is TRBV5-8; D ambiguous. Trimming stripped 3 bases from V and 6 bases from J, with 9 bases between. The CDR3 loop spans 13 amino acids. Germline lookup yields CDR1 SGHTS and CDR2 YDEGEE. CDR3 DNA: TGTGCCAGCAGCTCCGGCTCTTCCGGGGAGCTGTTTTTT. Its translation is CASSSGSSGELFF.

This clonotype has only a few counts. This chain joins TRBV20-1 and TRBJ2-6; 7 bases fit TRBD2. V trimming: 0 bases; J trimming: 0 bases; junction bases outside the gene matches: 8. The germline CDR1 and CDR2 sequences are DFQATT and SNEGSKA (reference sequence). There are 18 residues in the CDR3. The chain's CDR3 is CSARDSSGAHSGANVLTF. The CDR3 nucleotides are TGCAGTGCTAGAGATTCCAGCGGGGCCCACTCTGGGGCCAACGTCCTGACTTTC.

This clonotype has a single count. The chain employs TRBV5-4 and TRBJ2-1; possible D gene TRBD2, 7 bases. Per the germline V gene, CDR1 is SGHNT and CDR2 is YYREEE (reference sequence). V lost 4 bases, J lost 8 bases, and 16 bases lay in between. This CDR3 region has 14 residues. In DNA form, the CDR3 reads TGTGCCAGCAGCCCCGCCGGGGGGCGCGATGAGCAGTTCTTC. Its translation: CASSPAGGRDEQFF.

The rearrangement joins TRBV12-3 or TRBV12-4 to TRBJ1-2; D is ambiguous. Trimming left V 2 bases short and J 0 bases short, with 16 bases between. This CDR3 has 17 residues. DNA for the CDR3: TGTGCCAGCAGTTTATTTAAGGCGGAACATCCTAACTATGGCTACACCTTC. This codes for CASSLFKAEHPNYGYTF.

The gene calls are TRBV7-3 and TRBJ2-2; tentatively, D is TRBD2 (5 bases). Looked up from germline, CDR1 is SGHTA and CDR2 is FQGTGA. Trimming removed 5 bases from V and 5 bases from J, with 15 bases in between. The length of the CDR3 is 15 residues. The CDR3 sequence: CASSKEGSSTGELFF. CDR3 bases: TGTGCCAGCAGCAAAGAGGGATCCTCAACCGGGGAGCTGTTTTTT.

CDR3 protein: CASSESDNEQFF. In DNA, the CDR3 is TGTGCCAGCAGTGAAAGTGACAATGAGCAGTTCTTC. The gene calls are TRBV2 and TRBJ2-1; D is unclear. Germline CDR1 and CDR2: SNHLY and FYNNEI. Trimming took 2 bases from V and 5 from J, leaving 4 bases between them. The CDR3 is made up of 12 amino acids.

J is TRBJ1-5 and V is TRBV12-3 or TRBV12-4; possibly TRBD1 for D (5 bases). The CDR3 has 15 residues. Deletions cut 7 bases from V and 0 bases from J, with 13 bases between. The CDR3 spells CASTTTVYSNQPQHF. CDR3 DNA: TGTGCCAGCACAACGACAGTGTATAGCAATCAGCCCCAGCATTTT.

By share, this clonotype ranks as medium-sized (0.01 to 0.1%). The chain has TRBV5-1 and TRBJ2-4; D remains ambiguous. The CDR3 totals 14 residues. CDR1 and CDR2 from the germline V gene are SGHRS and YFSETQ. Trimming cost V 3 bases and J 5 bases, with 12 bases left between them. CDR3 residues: CASSSTADQNIQYF. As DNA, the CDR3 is TGCGCCAGCAGCTCAACAGCAGACCAAAACATTCAGTACTTC.

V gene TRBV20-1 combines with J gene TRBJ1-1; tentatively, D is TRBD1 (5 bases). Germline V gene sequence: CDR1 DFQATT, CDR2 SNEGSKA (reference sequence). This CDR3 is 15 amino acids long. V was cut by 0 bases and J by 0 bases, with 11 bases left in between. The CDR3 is CSARDLRTMNTEAFF. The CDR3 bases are TGCAGTGCTAGAGATCTTCGGACAATGAACACTGAAGCTTTCTTT.

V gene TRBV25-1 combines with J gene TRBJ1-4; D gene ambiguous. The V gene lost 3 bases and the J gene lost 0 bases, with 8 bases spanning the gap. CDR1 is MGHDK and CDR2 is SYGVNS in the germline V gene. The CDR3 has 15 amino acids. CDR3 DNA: TGTGCCAGCAGTGAGGACGGTGCAACTAATGAAAAACTGTTTTTT. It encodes CASSEDGATNEKLFF.

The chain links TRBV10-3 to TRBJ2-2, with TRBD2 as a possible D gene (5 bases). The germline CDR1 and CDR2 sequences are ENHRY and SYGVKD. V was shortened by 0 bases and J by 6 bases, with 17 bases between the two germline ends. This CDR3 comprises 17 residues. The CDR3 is CAISESLLRVEAGELFF. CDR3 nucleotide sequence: TGTGCCATCAGTGAGTCCCTTCTGAGGGTAGAGGCCGGGGAGCTGTTTTTT.

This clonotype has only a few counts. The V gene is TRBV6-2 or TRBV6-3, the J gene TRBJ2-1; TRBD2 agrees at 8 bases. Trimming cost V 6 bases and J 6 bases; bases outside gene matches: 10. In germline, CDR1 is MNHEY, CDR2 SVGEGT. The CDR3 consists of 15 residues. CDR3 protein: CASSHEIAGSNEQFF. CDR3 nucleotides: TGTGCCAGCAGCCATGAGATAGCGGGATCCAATGAGCAGTTCTTC.

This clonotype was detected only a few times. The CDR3 bases are TGTGCCACCGGACTCGGGCGGTCCCGGACCCAGTACTTC. Residues: CATGLGRSRTQYF. J is TRBJ2-5 and V is TRBV15, with D perhaps TRBD2 (5 bases). CDR3 size: 13 residues. The germline V and J ends were trimmed by 8 bases and 7 bases, with 17 bases remaining between them. Germline V gene data show CDR1 as LNHNV and CDR2 as YYDKDF (reference sequence).